This T cell receptor beta chain originates from a study of blood T cell repertoires in COVID-19. This table comes from immunoSEQ multiplex PCR, and its TCRdb copy is limited to in-frame clones, with some not included. Among approximately 90,000 clones listed, more than 65% were seen once. Germline values: CDR1 LGHNA, CDR2 YNFKEQ. The V end lost 3 bases, the J end lost 6 bases, and 8 bases lay between the germline ends. The CDR3 contains 12 residues. The chain employs TRBV4-2 and TRBJ1-1; D not certain. The TCR was taken from a man in his 70s with COVID-19, enrolled during active disease. Specimen: peripheral blood. The CDR3 spells CASSHEGAEAFF. The CDR3 DNA reads as TGTGCCAGCAGCCACGAGGGAGCTGAAGCTTTCTTT.